The 30 T cell receptor beta chains below all came from one sample that was sequenced in a study of blood T cell repertoires in COVID-19. The repertoire was sequenced with immunoSEQ multiplex PCR; TCRdb's copy has only in-frame clones and lacks some. The repertoire holds 320,000 or so clones, with 88% as singletons. Material for sequencing was PBMCs or T cells enriched from blood (not recorded which). Source of these receptors: a man younger than 45 who had recovered from COVID-19.

This clone was counted once. This chain joins TRBV5-1 and TRBJ2-7; TRBD1 is a possible D gene (6 bases). In germline, CDR1 is SGHRS, CDR2 YFSETQ. Trimming stripped 1 base from V and 2 bases from J, with 13 bases between. The CDR3 is made up of 15 amino acids. CDR3 sequence (DNA): TGCGCCAGCAGCTTGCTCACGCAGGGGACCTACGAGCAGTACTTC. Amino acid sequence: CASSLLTQGTYEQYF.

The chain joins TRBV2 to TRBJ1-5; no reliable D call. Germline CDR1 SNHLY, CDR2 FYNNEI. Trimming took 1 base from V and 6 from J, leaving 10 bases between them. This CDR3 spans 14 amino acids. DNA for the CDR3: TGTGCCAGCAGTGAAGGCCAGGTGGGTCAGCCCCAGCATTTT. Amino acids: CASSEGQVGQPQHF. The variable domain in full, with the rest retrieved from reference TRBV2 and TRBJ1-5, is EPEVTQTPSHQVTQMGQEVILRCVPISNHLYFYWYRQILGQKVEFLVSFYNNEISEKSEIFDDQFSVERPDGSNFTLKIRSTKLEDSAMYFCASSEGQVGQPQHFGDGTRLSIL.

As regards this clone: The sample holds other DNA sequences that translate to the same CDR3. The chain links TRBV6-5 to TRBJ1-4; tentative D call: TRBD1 (6 bases). The V and J ends lost 0 bases and 8 bases respectively, with 13 bases between them. The CDR3 covers 15 residues. CDR1 is MNHEY, CDR2 SVGAGI, per germline. The CDR3 bases are TGTGCCAGCAGTTACTCCGGGGGGCTGGGAGAAAAACTGTTTTTT. Translation: CASSYSGGLGEKLFF.

As DNA, the CDR3 is TGTGCCAGCTCGGCGGGACCGAAAGAGACCCAGTACTTC. Translating gives CASSAGPKETQYF. The chain carries TRBV18 and TRBJ2-5; D possibly corresponds to TRBD2 (6 bases). V was pared by 6 bases and J by 3 bases, with 11 bases between. The CDR3 extends over 13 amino acids. Looked up from germline, CDR1 is KGHSH and CDR2 is LQKENI. The full variable domain, with the rest looked up from reference TRBV18 and TRBJ2-5, is NAGVMQNPRHLVRRRGQEARLRCSPMKGHSHVYWYRQLPEEGLKFMVYLQKENIIDESGMPKERFSAEFPKEGPSILRIQQVVRGDSAAYFCASSAGPKETQYFGPGTRLLVL.

The chain recombines TRBV12-3 or TRBV12-4 with TRBJ1-2; a possible D gene is TRBD1 (6 bases). The CDR3 consists of 13 residues. V lost 2 bases and J lost 6, with 10 bases in between. The CDR3 DNA reads TGTGCCAGCAGTTTAAGCACAGGGAATGGCTACACCTTC. This sequence encodes CASSLSTGNGYTF.

This clone occurred a few times. The chain carries TRBV7-2 and TRBJ2-1; 7 bases match TRBD2. Germline assignment: CDR1 SGHTA and CDR2 FQGNSA. Losses at the gene ends were 2 bases for V and 2 bases for J; bases not matched to a gene: 12. The CDR3 covers 18 residues. CDR3 bases: TGTGCCAGCAGCTTAACCCCTTTTCTAGCGGACCCCTACAATGAGCAGTTCTTC. Its protein is CASSLTPFLADPYNEQFF.

J is TRBJ1-2 and V is TRBV2, with 7 bases identical to TRBD1. The CDR3 totals 16 residues. The trim removed 2 bases at V and 0 bases at J, leaving 6 bases unmatched. Germline V gene sequence: CDR1 SNHLY, CDR2 FYNNEI. CDR3 residues: CASSEMDRPTNYGYTF. For the CDR3, the DNA is TGTGCCAGCAGTGAAATGGACAGGCCAACTAACTATGGCTACACCTTC.

The chain uses TRBV7-9 and TRBJ2-1; TRBD2 might be the D (6 bases). V was pared by 5 bases and J by 4 bases, with 12 bases between. The CDR3 length is 14 residues. The germline V gene encodes CDR1 SEHNR and CDR2 FQNEAQ (reference sequence). Written as DNA, the CDR3 is TGTGCCAGCAGCACCGGGGGTCCATACAATGAGCAGTTCTTC. It translates to CASSTGGPYNEQFF. Combining the CDR3 with reference TRBV7-9 and TRBJ2-1 gives the whole variable domain DTGVSQNPRHKITKRGQNVTFRCDPISEHNRLYWYRQTLGQGPEFLTYFQNEAQLEKSRLLSDRFSAERPKGSFSTLEIQRTEQGDSAMYLCASSTGGPYNEQFFGPGTRLTVL.

This clone was seen only once. CDR3 nucleotides: TGTGCCAGCAGTCTGACAGGGCACGGTGGCTACACCTTC. Its protein is CASSLTGHGGYTF. This rearrangement joins TRBV28 to TRBJ1-2; 7 bases align to TRBD1. Looked up from germline, CDR1 is MDHEN and CDR2 is SYDVKM. V was pared by 5 bases and J by 7 bases, with 7 bases of the junction left unmatched. The CDR3 contains 13 residues.

The gene calls are TRBV13 and TRBJ2-5, with 14 positions matching TRBD2. CDR1 PRHDT and CDR2 FYEKMQ come from the germline V gene (reference sequence). J gave up 4 bases and V 6 bases, and 7 bases lay outside the gene matches. This CDR3 contains 16 residues. CDR3 DNA: TGTGCCAGCAGTACGACTAGCGGGGGGGCCCGAGAGACCCAGTACTTC. Translated: CASSTTSGGARETQYF. Combining the CDR3 with reference TRBV13 and TRBJ2-5 gives the whole variable domain AAGVIQSPRHLIKEKRETATLKCYPIPRHDTVYWYQQGPGQDPQFLISFYEKMQSDKGSIPDRFSAQQFSDYHSELNMSSLELGDSALYFCASSTTSGGARETQYFGPGTRLLVL.

The chain employs TRBV6-5 and TRBJ2-7; 7 bases are a match to TRBD2. Germline trimming cut 6 bases from V and 2 bases from J; bases unmatched to any gene: 10. The CDR3 has 15 amino acids. Germline CDR1 is MNHEY and CDR2 is SVGAGI. The CDR3 region has the DNA TGTGCCAGCAGGCCTAGTATGGGGGGGACCTACGAGCAGTACTTC. Its translation: CASRPSMGGTYEQYF.

The V gene is TRBV18, the J gene TRBJ2-1; 11 bases are shared with TRBD2. Germline V gene data show CDR1 as KGHSH and CDR2 as LQKENI. The CDR3 consists of 15 residues. V lost 4 bases to trimming and J lost 4 bases; unmatched junction nucleotides: 3. The CDR3 sequence is CASSLAGGLYNEQFF. CDR3 DNA sequence: TGTGCCAGCTCACTAGCGGGGGGGCTATACAATGAGCAGTTCTTC.

The J gene is TRBJ2-1, the V gene TRBV7-3; TRBD1 aligns across 8 bases. Losses at the gene ends were 2 bases for V and 13 bases for J; bases not matched to a gene: 7. The CDR3 spans 13 residues. Germline CDR1 and CDR2: SGHTA and FQGTGA. The CDR3 region is CASSLGAGTGQFF. The CDR3 DNA reads TGTGCCAGCAGCTTAGGGGCCGGGACAGGTCAGTTCTTC.

This clone was observed once. The V and J genes are TRBV4-1 and TRBJ2-1; TRBD2 aligns across 8 bases. The CDR3 runs to 15 residues. Germline-derived CDR1 and CDR2 are MGHRA and YSYEKL. Trimming removed 0 bases from V and 9 bases from J; junction bases left unmatched: 7. The chain's CDR3 is CASSQDYGGAGEQFF. The CDR3 nucleotides are TGCGCCAGCAGCCAAGACTACGGGGGGGCAGGTGAGCAGTTCTTC.

V is TRBV19 and J is TRBJ2-5; tentatively, D is TRBD1 (5 bases). Trimming left V 3 bases short and J 2 bases short, with 13 bases between. This CDR3 spans 15 amino acids. From germline, CDR1 is LNHDA and CDR2 SQIVND (reference sequence). The CDR3 is CASSIQGTVQETQYF. CDR3 bases: TGTGCCAGTAGTATCCAGGGCACAGTACAAGAGACCCAGTACTTC.

The rearrangement joins TRBV9 to TRBJ2-2; D not resolved. The CDR3 covers 19 residues. The V gene's germline CDR1 is SGDLS and CDR2 YYNGEE. Trimming shortened V by 4 bases and J by 3 bases, and 25 bases separated the two germline ends. This CDR3 is CASSPNAPSSARYTGELFF. The CDR3 coding sequence is TGTGCCAGCAGCCCCAACGCCCCGTCTTCCGCTAGGTACACCGGGGAGCTGTTTTTT.

This clone has a single count. The gene calls are TRBV19 and TRBJ1-2; D may be TRBD1 (6 bases). CDR1 and CDR2 (germline): LNHDA, SQIVND (reference sequence). The CDR3 contains 13 residues. V was cut by 5 bases and J by 6 bases, with 13 bases left in between. CDR3 DNA: TGTGCCAGTAGTCAACAACAGGGAGATGGCTACACCTTC. It codes for CASSQQQGDGYTF.

The CDR3 sequence is CASSLAGGYLGTDTQYF. The CDR3 region has the DNA TGTGCCAGCAGTCTAGCGGGGGGTTATCTTGGCACAGATACGCAGTATTTT. The chain carries TRBV2 and TRBJ2-3; 11 nucleotides align to TRBD2. The CDR3 covers 17 residues. Germline V gene lookup returns CDR1 SNHLY and CDR2 FYNNEI. The J segment lost 1 base and the V segment lost 5 bases, leaving 8 bases of the junction unmatched.

The chain combines TRBV9 with TRBJ1-2; D is possibly TRBD1 (6 bases). Germline V gives CDR1 SGDLS, CDR2 YYNGEE. With 4 bases removed from V and 5 bases from J, the gap between germline ends came to 15 bases. The CDR3 runs to 14 residues. CDR3 coding DNA: TGTGCCAGCAGCTCCGGACAGTGGGTGTATGGCTACACCTTC. Its protein product is CASSSGQWVYGYTF. The whole variable domain, remainder taken from reference TRBV9 and TRBJ1-2, is DSGVTQTPKHLITATGQRVTLRCSPRSGDLSVYWYQQSLDQGLQFLIQYYNGEERAKGNILERFSAQQFPDLHSELNLSSLELGDSALYFCASSSGQWVYGYTFGSGTRLTVV.

The table lists this clone with a count of one. The chain has TRBV20-1 and TRBJ1-2; weak D call: TRBD1 (6 bases). Trimming cost V 3 bases and J 3 bases, with 17 bases left between them. Germline CDR1 reads DFQATT; CDR2 reads SNEGSKA (reference sequence). The CDR3 is made up of 15 amino acids. The CDR3 region has the DNA TGCAGTGCTAGTGCCGGGGACATAGCCTACTATGGCTACACCTTC. It codes for CSASAGDIAYYGYTF.

The chain uses TRBV10-2 and TRBJ1-2, with D perhaps matching TRBD1 (5 bases). The CDR3 loop spans 13 amino acids. Germline loops: CDR1 WSHSY, CDR2 SAAADI. Trimming took 8 bases from V and 2 from J, leaving 12 bases between them. CDR3 sequence reads: CASGEGRNYGYTF. CDR3 DNA sequence: TGCGCCAGCGGGGAGGGGAGGAACTATGGCTACACCTTC.

The chain is built from TRBV7-8 and TRBJ1-6; D remains unclear. Germline V gene sequence: CDR1 SGHVS, CDR2 FQNEAQ. This CDR3 has 14 residues. The V end lost 2 bases, the J end lost 5 bases, and 7 bases lay between the germline ends. The CDR3 sequence is CASSLKQNNSPLHF. CDR3 bases: TGTGCCAGCAGCTTAAAACAAAATAATTCACCCCTCCACTTT.

The chain joins TRBV20-1 to TRBJ1-1; no reliable D call. V was shortened by 4 bases and J by 4 bases, with 7 bases between the two germline ends. The CDR3 consists of 11 residues. The germline V gene encodes CDR1 DFQATT and CDR2 SNEGSKA (reference sequence). The DNA of the CDR3 is TGCAGTGCTACTGGGAGCACTGAAGCTTTCTTT. This translates into CSATGSTEAFF.

This chain joins TRBV2 and TRBJ2-7, with a tentative D call TRBD1 (6 bases). Per the germline V gene, CDR1 is SNHLY and CDR2 is FYNNEI. The CDR3 spans 15 residues. With 2 bases removed from V and 0 bases from J, the gap between germline ends came to 11 bases. The DNA for the CDR3 is TGTGCCAGCAGTGAATTCCTGGACAGCTCCTACGAGCAGTACTTC. This sequence encodes CASSEFLDSSYEQYF.

The chain is built from TRBV18 and TRBJ2-1, with 7 bases that match TRBD2. Germline CDR1 KGHSH, CDR2 LQKENI. Losses at the gene ends were 2 bases for V and 4 bases for J; bases not matched to a gene: 8. This CDR3 spans 16 amino acids. CDR3 nucleotide sequence: TGTGCCAGCTCACCAGATGGGCGGGGGAAGTACAATGAGCAGTTCTTC. Residues: CASSPDGRGKYNEQFF.

The chain recombines TRBV27 with TRBJ1-2, with D uncertain. The V gene lost 5 bases and the J gene lost 6 bases, with 16 bases spanning the gap. The germline gives CDR1 MNHEY, CDR2 SMNVEV (reference sequence). The CDR3 consists of 14 residues. The CDR3 region is CASSPTKEEDGYTF. The CDR3 DNA reads TGTGCCAGCAGTCCGACGAAAGAGGAGGATGGCTACACCTTC.

The CDR3 here is CASSYPGERAVYGYTF. The CDR3 bases are TGTGCCAGCAGTTATCCCGGGGAGCGGGCGGTATATGGCTACACCTTC. V usage is TRBV28 and J usage is TRBJ1-2; no clear D gene. V was pared by 4 bases and J by 5 bases, with 20 bases between. The CDR3 consists of 16 residues. CDR1 is MDHEN, CDR2 SYDVKM, per germline.

The chain joins TRBV7-3 to TRBJ2-5; D is unresolved. Trimming pared 1 base from V and 5 bases from J, leaving 5 bases between. Germline lookup yields CDR1 SGHTA and CDR2 FQGTGA. This CDR3 region has 12 residues. Written as DNA, the CDR3 is TGTGCCAGCAGCTTAAATCAGGAGACCCAGTACTTC. It is translated as CASSLNQETQYF. The full variable domain, with the rest looked up from reference TRBV7-3 and TRBJ2-5, is GAGVSQTPSNKVTEKGKYVELRCDPISGHTALYWYRQSLGQGPEFLIYFQGTGAADDSGLPNDRFFAVRPEGSVSTLKIQRTERGDSAVYLCASSLNQETQYFGPGTRLLVL.

The CDR3 nucleotides read TGTGCCAGCTCACTCACTCTCAGGGAATTCAACCCTAGCACAGATACGCAGTATTTT. This sequence encodes CASSLTLREFNPSTDTQYF. This chain connects TRBV18 to TRBJ2-3; D is perhaps TRBD1 (5 bases). There are 19 residues in the CDR3. CDR1 is KGHSH, CDR2 LQKENI, per germline. Trimming cost V 4 bases and J 0 bases, with 23 bases left between them.

The chain has TRBV3-1 (or the pseudogene TRBV3-2) and TRBJ2-7, with TRBD2 matching over 9 bases. The CDR3 contains 14 residues. The V and J ends lost 1 base and 4 bases, in that order; junction bases with no gene match: 2. Germline V gene data show CDR1 as LGHDT and CDR2 as YNNKEL (reference sequence). CDR3 amino acids: CASSQVAGGYEQYF. CDR3 sequence (DNA): TGTGCCAGCAGCCAAGTCGCGGGGGGGTACGAGCAGTACTTC.